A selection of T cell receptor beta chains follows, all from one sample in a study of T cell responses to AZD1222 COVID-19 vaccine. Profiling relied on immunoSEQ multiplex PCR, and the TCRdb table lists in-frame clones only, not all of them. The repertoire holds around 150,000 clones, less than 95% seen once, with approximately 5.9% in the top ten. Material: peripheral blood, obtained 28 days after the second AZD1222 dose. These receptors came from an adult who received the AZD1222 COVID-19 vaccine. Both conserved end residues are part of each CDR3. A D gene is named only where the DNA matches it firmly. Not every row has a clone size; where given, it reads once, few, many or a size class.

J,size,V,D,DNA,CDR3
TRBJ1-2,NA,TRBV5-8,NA,TGTGCCAGCAGCTTGATGACGGACGCTCGGGGCTATGGCTACACCTTC,CASSLMTDARGYGYTF
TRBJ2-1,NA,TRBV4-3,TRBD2,TGCGCCAGCAGCCAAGCCCCGGGAGGGAGCTACAATGAGCAGTTCTTC,CASSQAPGGSYNEQFF
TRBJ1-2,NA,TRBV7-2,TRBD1,TGTGCCAGCAGTCAAGGACAGGGGATATATGGCTACACCTTC,CASSQGQGIYGYTF
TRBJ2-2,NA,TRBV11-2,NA,TGTGCCAGCAGCCTCTTTGGAGCCCCTCTTGTCACCGGGGAGCTGTTTTTT,CASSLFGAPLVTGELFF
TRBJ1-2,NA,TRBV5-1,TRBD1,TGCGCCAGCAACCCGACAGGGGGCTTTGGCTACACCTTC,CASNPTGGFGYTF
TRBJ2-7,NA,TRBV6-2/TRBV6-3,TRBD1,TGTGCCAGCAGTTTCTCTCAAGCCCCGGGACAGGGATGGCCCCTGTACGAGCAGTACTTC,CASSFSQAPGQGWPLYEQYF
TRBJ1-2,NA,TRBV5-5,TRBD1,TGTGCCAGCAGCCCGCGTCAGGGACAGGGTTACTATGGCTACACCTTC,CASSPRQGQGYYGYTF
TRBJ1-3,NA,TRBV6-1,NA,TGTGCCAGCAGTGAATCAGGGTCTGGAAACACCATATATTTT,CASSESGSGNTIYF
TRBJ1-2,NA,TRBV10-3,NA,TGTGCCATCAGTCGAGACAGTAACTATGGCTACACCTTC,CAISRDSNYGYTF
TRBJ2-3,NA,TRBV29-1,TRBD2,TGCAGCACCCCCGCGGGGGGATCAAATACGCAGTATTTT,CSTPAGGSNTQYF
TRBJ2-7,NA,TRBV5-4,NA,TGTGCCAGCAGCTTGGTTACGGGCCACGAGCAGTACTTC,CASSLVTGHEQYF
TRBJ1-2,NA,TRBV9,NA,TGTGCCAGCAGCATTCCGGGGTCGTATGGCTACACCTTC,CASSIPGSYGYTF
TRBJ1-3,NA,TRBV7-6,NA,TGTGCCAGCAGCTTATTCGGGGAGGGAAACACCATATATTTT,CASSLFGEGNTIYF
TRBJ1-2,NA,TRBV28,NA,TGTGCCAGCAGCAACCTTATGGCGGGTCCCGATGGCTACACCTTC,CASSNLMAGPDGYTF
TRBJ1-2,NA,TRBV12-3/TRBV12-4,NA,TGTGCCAGCAGTTCAACCGGGACGAAGCACTCATTC,CASSSTGTKHSF
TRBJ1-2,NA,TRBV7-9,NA,TGTGCCAGCAGCTTAGTTACAGGACACTATGGCTACACCTTC,CASSLVTGHYGYTF
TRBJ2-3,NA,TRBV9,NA,TGTGCCAGCAGCGCACGGAGGGCAGGGGCAGATACGCAGTATTTT,CASSARRAGADTQYF
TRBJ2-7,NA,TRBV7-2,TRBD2,TGTGCCAGCAGCTTAGCGACAGTCTGGGCTAGCGGGGCTTACGAGCAGTACTTC,CASSLATVWASGAYEQYF
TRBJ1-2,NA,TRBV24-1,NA,TGTGCCACCAGTGATTTCGGGGACTTAAGGTACGGCTACACCTTC,CATSDFGDLRYGYTF
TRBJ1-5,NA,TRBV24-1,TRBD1,TGTGCCACCAGTGATTCGACAGGGGACAATCAGCCCCAGCATTTT,CATSDSTGDNQPQHF
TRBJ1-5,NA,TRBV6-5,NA,TGTGCCAGCAGGACAGGTAGCAATCAGCCCCAGCATTTT,CASRTGSNQPQHF
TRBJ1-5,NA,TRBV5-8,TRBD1,TGTGCCAGCAGCTTTACAGGGGTGAGCAATCAGCCCCAGCATTTT,CASSFTGVSNQPQHF
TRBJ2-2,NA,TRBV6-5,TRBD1,TGTGCCAGCAGGACAGGGGGCGAGACCGGGGAGCTGTTTTTT,CASRTGGETGELFF
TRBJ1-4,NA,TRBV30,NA,TGTGCCTGGGGACCGTGGCGGCTTGGAGAAAAACTGTTTTTT,CAWGPWRLGEKLFF
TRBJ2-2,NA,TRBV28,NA,TGTGCCAGCAGTTCGCAAGACACCGGGGAGCTGTTTTTT,CASSSQDTGELFF
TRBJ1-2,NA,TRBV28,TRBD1,TGTGCCAGCACTACAGGGGGGGACTATGGCTACACCTTC,CASTTGGDYGYTF
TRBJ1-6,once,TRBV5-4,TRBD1,TGTGCCAGCAGCTTGGGAATTTCGACAGGGGCGTCCTCCTATAATTCACCCCTCCACTTT,CASSLGISTGASSYNSPLHF
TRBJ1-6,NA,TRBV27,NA,TGTGCCATCCATAGTGGGACCCCTAATTCACCCCTCCACTTT,CAIHSGTPNSPLHF
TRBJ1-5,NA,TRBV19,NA,TGTGCCAGTAGTATCAGAGGGAAGGATCAGCCCCAGCATTTT,CASSIRGKDQPQHF
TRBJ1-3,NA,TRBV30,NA,TGTGCCTGGAGTGTATCGGTTCTTGGAAACACCATATATTTT,CAWSVSVLGNTIYF
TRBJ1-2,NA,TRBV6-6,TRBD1,TGTGCCAGCAGTTACACCGGACAGGATCCCTATGGCTACACCTTC,CASSYTGQDPYGYTF
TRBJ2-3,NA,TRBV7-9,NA,TGTGCCAGCAGCTTAGCTGTCACAGATACGCAGTATTTT,CASSLAVTDTQYF
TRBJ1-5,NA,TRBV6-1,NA,TGTGCCAGCAGTGGACCGCAGGGATTTGTTATAGAAAGTCAGCCCCAGCATTTT,CASSGPQGFVIESQPQHF
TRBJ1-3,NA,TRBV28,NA,TGTGCCAGCAGTTTGGCAAGAGGGGAATTAGAGGGAAACACCATATATTTT,CASSLARGELEGNTIYF
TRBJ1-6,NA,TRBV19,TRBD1,TGTGCCAGTAGTTATCAGGGGGCTAATTCACCCCTCCACTTT,CASSYQGANSPLHF
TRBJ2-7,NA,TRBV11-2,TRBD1,TGTGCCAGCAGCCGTACAGGGGTTGGAGCCTACGAGCAGTACTTC,CASSRTGVGAYEQYF
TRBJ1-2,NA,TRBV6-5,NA,TGTGCCAGCAGCCGAGGGACGGAGTATGGCTACACCTTC,CASSRGTEYGYTF
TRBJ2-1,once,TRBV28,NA,TGTGCCAGCAGTTTATCTATGATGGCGGGCAATGAGCAGTTCTTC,CASSLSMMAGNEQFF
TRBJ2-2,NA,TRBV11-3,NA,TGTGCCAGCAGCCCTGCGGCGACTACGGACACCGGGGAGCTGTTTTTT,CASSPAATTDTGELFF
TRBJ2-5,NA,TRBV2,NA,TGTGCCAGCAGTCAAGGGGTACAAGAGACCCAGTACTTC,CASSQGVQETQYF